The 19 T cell receptor beta chains in this list originate from one sample, sequenced in a study of T cell responses to AZD1222 COVID-19 vaccine. Sequencing was performed with immunoSEQ multiplex PCR; in TCRdb, only in-frame clones are kept and a portion is missing. The sample has about 140,000 clones, around 90% seen once; the top ten hold around 1.6%. Sequenced here: peripheral blood, sampled 28 days after the second AZD1222 dose. The receptors come from an adult who received the AZD1222 COVID-19 vaccine.

V gene TRBV2 combines with J gene TRBJ2-2, with 11 bases fitting TRBD1. The CDR3 is 15 amino acids. Trimming removed 6 bases from V and 5 bases from J; junction bases left unmatched: 5. Germline V CDR1 and CDR2: SNHLY, FYNNEI. This chain's CDR3 is CASRMDRGRTGELFF. In DNA, the CDR3 is TGTGCCAGCAGGATGGACAGGGGGCGGACCGGGGAGCTGTTTTTT. The whole variable domain, remainder taken from reference TRBV2 and TRBJ2-2, is EPEVTQTPSHQVTQMGQEVILRCVPISNHLYFYWYRQILGQKVEFLVSFYNNEISEKSEIFDDQFSVERPDGSNFTLKIRSTKLEDSAMYFCASRMDRGRTGELFFGEGSRLTVL.

The V and J genes are TRBV6-1 and TRBJ1-3, with TRBD1 identical over 10 bases. The junction had 10 bases not matched to a gene; V was cut back by 2 bases and J by 0 bases. The germline V gene has CDR1 MNHNS and CDR2 SASEGT. The CDR3 spans 19 residues. The chain's CDR3 is CASSESAGTGVSSGNTIYF. The CDR3 DNA follows: TGTGCCAGCAGTGAATCAGCCGGGACAGGGGTTTCCTCTGGAAACACCATATATTTT.

The chain has TRBV2 and TRBJ1-4; D not certain. The germline gives CDR1 SNHLY, CDR2 FYNNEI. The V end lost 5 bases, the J end lost 6 bases, and 13 bases lay between the germline ends. There are 14 residues in the CDR3. DNA for the CDR3: TGTGCCAGCAGTTTTCGGCGTATTCATGAAAAACTGTTTTTT. Translation: CASSFRRIHEKLFF.

This clone was detected a few times. The genes are TRBV6-5 and TRBJ1-5; perhaps TRBD1 as D (5 bases). CDR1 and CDR2 from the germline V gene are MNHEY and SVGAGI. Trimming stripped 7 bases from V and 0 bases from J, with 10 bases between. CDR3 size: 14 residues. The CDR3 reads CASIRDPSNQPQHF. CDR3 nucleotides: TGTGCCAGCATCAGGGACCCTAGCAATCAGCCCCAGCATTTT.

The V gene is TRBV3-1 (or the pseudogene TRBV3-2), the J gene TRBJ1-5; D uncertain. This CDR3 has 13 amino acids. The V end lost 1 base, the J end lost 9 bases, and 10 bases lay between the germline ends. Germline-derived CDR1 and CDR2 are LGHDT and YNNKEL (reference sequence). The CDR3 DNA reads as TGTGCCAGCAGCCAAGGGTCTTGGAGGCCCCAGCATTTT. Its translation is CASSQGSWRPQHF.

The chain combines TRBV4-2 with TRBJ1-2; the match to TRBD1 covers 9 bases. The CDR3 is 15 amino acids. Germline V gene sequence: CDR1 LGHNA, CDR2 YNFKEQ. Trimming removed 3 bases from V and 4 bases from J; junction bases left unmatched: 6. The DNA of the CDR3 is TGTGCCAGCAGCCAGGCCTGGACAGGGGTCTATGGCTACACCTTC. Its protein product is CASSQAWTGVYGYTF.

This clone has a handful of counts. The chain uses TRBV5-1 and TRBJ2-5; TRBD1 matches at 8 bases. CDR1 is SGHRS and CDR2 is YFSETQ in the germline V gene. The junction had 1 base not matched to a gene; V was cut back by 5 bases and J by 4 bases. This CDR3 comprises 12 residues. DNA of the CDR3: TGCGCCAGCAGAGGACAGGGAGAGACCCAGTACTTC. Translation gives CASRGQGETQYF.

The CDR3 DNA reads as TGTGCCAGCAGACAACGACTAGCGGGAGGGAGGAATGAGCAGTTCTTC. It translates to CASRQRLAGGRNEQFF. This chain connects TRBV27 to TRBJ2-1, with 14 nucleotides matching TRBD2. V trimming: 6 bases; J trimming: 7 bases; junction bases outside the gene matches: 8. The CDR3 covers 16 residues. Germline V gene lookup returns CDR1 MNHEY and CDR2 SMNVEV (reference sequence).

The chain links TRBV5-5 to TRBJ1-2; weak D call: TRBD1 (5 bases). Germline CDR1 is SGHKS and CDR2 is YYEKEE (reference sequence). This CDR3 has 15 amino acids. Between the trimmed V and J ends, which lost 0 bases and 3 bases, there was a span of 12 bases. In DNA, the CDR3 is TGTGCCAGCAGCTTGGAGTATGGGGACGACTATGGCTACACCTTC. Protein sequence: CASSLEYGDDYGYTF.

V is TRBV21-1 and J is TRBJ2-3; the listed D gene, TRBD2, was not tested against the DNA. TRBV21-1 is designated a pseudogene. There are 15 residues in the CDR3. The DNA for the CDR3 is TGTGCCAGCAGCGAAAGCGGGAGCACCACAGATACGCAGTATTTT. Its protein product is CASSESGSTTDTQYF.

V and J are TRBV11-2 and TRBJ2-7; D possibly corresponds to TRBD2 (5 bases). Germline assignment: CDR1 SGHAT and CDR2 FQNNGV. Trimming took off 1 base at V and 4 bases at J, with 8 bases between the two ends. The CDR3 is 13 residues long. The CDR3 bases are TGTGCCAGCAGCTTAGTACGAGGGTACGAGCAGTACGTC. The encoded protein is CASSLVRGYEQYV.

The chain carries TRBV14 and TRBJ2-7; D possibly uses TRBD1 or TRBD2 (5 bases each). V lost 1 base to trimming and J lost 7 bases, with 11 bases between them. CDR1 is SGHDN and CDR2 is FVKESK in the germline V gene. This CDR3 comprises 13 residues. CDR3 sequence (DNA): TGTGCCAGCAGCCAAGGAGGGGTTGGTGAGCAGTACGTC. Protein sequence: CASSQGGVGEQYV.

The chain links TRBV19 to TRBJ2-7; perhaps TRBD1 as D (5 bases). V lost 3 bases and J 5 bases, leaving 17 bases between the germline ends. Looked up from germline, CDR1 is LNHDA and CDR2 is SQIVND (reference sequence). CDR3 length: 15 residues. CDR3 bases: TGTGCCAGTAGTATGGGAAATACAGGCTTCGACGAGCAGTACTTC. Amino acids: CASSMGNTGFDEQYF.

In nucleotides, the CDR3 is TGTGCCAGCAGTCGACGGGGCCTGGGAGAGCAGTACGTC. Translated: CASSRRGLGEQYV. The V call is TRBV12-3 or TRBV12-4, the J call TRBJ2-7; D assignment may be TRBD1 or TRBD2 (5 bases each). Between the trimmed V and J ends, which lost 5 bases and 7 bases, there was a span of 15 bases. CDR3 length equals 13 residues.

On this clone: This CDR3 is also generated by other DNA sequences in the sample. V gene TRBV15 combines with J gene TRBJ1-4; D unclear. Germline V gives CDR1 LNHNV, CDR2 YYDKDF (reference sequence). V dropped 0 bases and J dropped 7 bases, with 6 bases sitting between them. This CDR3 is 13 amino acids long. Written as DNA, the CDR3 is TGTGCCACCAGCAGAGATCCGGGTGAAAAACTGTTTTTT. It specifies CATSRDPGEKLFF.

This clone was seen just once. The chain joins TRBV27 to TRBJ1-4; D is undetermined. CDR1 is MNHEY, CDR2 SMNVEV, per germline (reference sequence). Trimming left V 6 bases short and J 0 bases short, with 11 bases between. There are 15 residues in the CDR3. The CDR3 DNA is TGTGCCAGCAGGGGCTTTGGGTCAACTAATGAAAAACTGTTTTTT. It translates to CASRGFGSTNEKLFF.

The chain couples TRBV30 to TRBJ1-6; 10 bases map to TRBD1. CDR1 and CDR2 from the germline V gene are GTSNPN and SVGIG (reference sequence). The CDR3 totals 13 residues. Unmatched junction bases numbered 2, after V lost 5 bases and J lost 7 bases. CDR3 in amino acids: CAWGQGVNSPLHF. The CDR3 DNA is TGTGCCTGGGGACAGGGGGTCAATTCACCCCTCCACTTT.

The V gene is TRBV10-3, the J gene TRBJ1-1, with unresolved D. Germline lookup yields CDR1 ENHRY and CDR2 SYGVKD. This CDR3 comprises 15 residues. V lost 3 bases to trimming and J lost 0 bases, with 11 bases between them. The CDR3 nucleotides read TGTGCCATCAGTGACAAGGGAGGAATGAACACTGAAGCTTTCTTT. This codes for CAISDKGGMNTEAFF.

The chain links TRBV10-2 to TRBJ2-7; D call uncertain. Germline V gene data show CDR1 as WSHSY and CDR2 as SAAADI. V was trimmed by 1 base and J by 6 bases, leaving 10 bases between them. This CDR3 is built from 13 residues. DNA for the CDR3: TGCGCCAGCAGTGAGTGGAGAACCAGCGAGCAGTACTTC. Its translation is CASSEWRTSEQYF.